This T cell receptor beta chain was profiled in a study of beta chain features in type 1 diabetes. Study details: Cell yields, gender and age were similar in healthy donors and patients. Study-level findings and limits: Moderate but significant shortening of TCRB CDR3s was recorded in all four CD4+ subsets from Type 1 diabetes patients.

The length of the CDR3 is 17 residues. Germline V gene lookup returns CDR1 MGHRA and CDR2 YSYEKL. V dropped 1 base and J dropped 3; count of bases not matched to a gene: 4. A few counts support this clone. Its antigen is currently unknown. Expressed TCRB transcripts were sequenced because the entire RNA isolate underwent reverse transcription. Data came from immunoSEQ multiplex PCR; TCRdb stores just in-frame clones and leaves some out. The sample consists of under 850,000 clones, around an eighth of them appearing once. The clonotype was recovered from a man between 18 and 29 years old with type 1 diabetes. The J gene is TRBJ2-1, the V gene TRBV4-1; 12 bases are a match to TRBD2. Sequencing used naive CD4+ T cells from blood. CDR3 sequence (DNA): TGCGCCAGCAGCCAAGGCAGGACTAGCGGGGTCTACAATGAGCAGTTCTTC. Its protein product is CASSQGRTSGVYNEQFF.